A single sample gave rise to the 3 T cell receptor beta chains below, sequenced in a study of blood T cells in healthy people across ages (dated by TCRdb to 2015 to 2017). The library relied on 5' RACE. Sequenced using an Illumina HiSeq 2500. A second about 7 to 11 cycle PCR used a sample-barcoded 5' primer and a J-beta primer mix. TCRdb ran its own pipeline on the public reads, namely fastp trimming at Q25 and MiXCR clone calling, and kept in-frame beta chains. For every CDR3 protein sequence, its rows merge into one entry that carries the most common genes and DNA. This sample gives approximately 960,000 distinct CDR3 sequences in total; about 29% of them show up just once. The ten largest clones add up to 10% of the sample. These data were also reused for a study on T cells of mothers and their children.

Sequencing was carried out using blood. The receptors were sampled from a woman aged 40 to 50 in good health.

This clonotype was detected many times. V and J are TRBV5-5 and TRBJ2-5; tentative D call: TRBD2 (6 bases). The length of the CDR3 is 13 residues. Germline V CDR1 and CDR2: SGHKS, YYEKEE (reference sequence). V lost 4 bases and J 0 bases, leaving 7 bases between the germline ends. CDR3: CASSRGDQETQYF. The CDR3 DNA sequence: TGTGCCAGCAGCCGCGGGGACCAAGAGACCCAGTACTTC.

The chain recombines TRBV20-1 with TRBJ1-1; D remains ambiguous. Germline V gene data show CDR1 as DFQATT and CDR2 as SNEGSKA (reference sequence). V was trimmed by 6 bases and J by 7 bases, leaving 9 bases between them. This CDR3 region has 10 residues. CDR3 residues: CSANRGEAFF. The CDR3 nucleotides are TGCAGTGCGAACCGGGGTGAAGCTTTCTTT.

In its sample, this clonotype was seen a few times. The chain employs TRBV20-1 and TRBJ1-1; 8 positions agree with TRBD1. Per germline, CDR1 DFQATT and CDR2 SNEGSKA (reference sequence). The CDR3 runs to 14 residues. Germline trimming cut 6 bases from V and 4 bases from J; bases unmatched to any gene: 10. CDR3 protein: CSARGQGSLTEAFF. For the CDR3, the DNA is TGCAGTGCCCGAGGACAGGGTTCACTCACTGAAGCTTTCTTT.